This passage covers 24 T cell receptor beta chains from one sample sequenced in a study of T-cell memory formation after mild COVID-19. MiXCR was run by TCRdb on the 5' RACE reads, yielding one entry per CDR3 protein. Altogether about 200,000 distinct CDR3 sequences are present, 9.5% being singletons, with the ten largest covering roughly 4%. Specimen: PBMCs or a T cell subset sorted from them (not recorded which). The receptors were gathered from a man younger than 30 who had mild COVID-19 (a few samples of this study predate the infection). Cell type and time point are not known.

This clonotype was detected only a few times. The chain uses TRBV7-7 and TRBJ2-5; no clear D gene. The CDR3 runs 14 residues. V was shortened by 5 bases and J by 2 bases, with 12 bases between the two germline ends. CDR1 and CDR2 from the germline V gene are SSHAT and FNYEAQ (reference sequence). The CDR3 here is CASSTGYGQETQYF. The CDR3 DNA reads TGTGCCAGCAGCACCGGGTACGGGCAAGAGACCCAGTACTTC. Full variable domain (outside the CDR3, taken from reference TRBV7-7 and TRBJ2-5): GAGVSQSPRYKVTKRGQDVTLRCDPISSHATLYWYQQALGQGPEFLTYFNYEAQPDKSGLPSDRFSAERPEGSISTLTIQRTEQRDSAMYRCASSTGYGQETQYFGPGTRLLVL.

The J gene is TRBJ1-1, the V gene TRBV20-1; D not certain. Germline CDR1 is DFQATT and CDR2 is SNEGSKA (reference sequence). The CDR3 is 12 residues long. V lost 6 bases and J 1 base, leaving 9 bases between the germline ends. The CDR3 DNA is TGCAGTGCCACGGTAGGGAACACTGAAGCTTTCTTT. Its translation is CSATVGNTEAFF.

Comment on this clonotype: The junction shows a germline mismatch at one end, possibly a read error. This chain joins TRBV10-3 and TRBJ2-5; possibly TRBD2 for D (6 bases). The CDR3 has 13 amino acids. CDR1 and CDR2 from the germline V gene are ENHRY and SYGVKD. The CDR3 sequence is CAIRRGLQETKYF. Here the CDR3 DNA reads TGTGCCATCAGGCGGGGCCTCCAAGAGACCAAGTACTTC.

The V call is TRBV12-3 or TRBV12-4, the J call TRBJ1-1; the D gene is possibly TRBD1 (5 bases). Trimming took off 2 bases at V and 0 bases at J, with 10 bases between the two ends. The CDR3 spans 15 residues. As DNA, the CDR3 is TGTGCCAGCAGTTTATCCCAGGGTATGAACACTGAAGCTTTCTTT. Its translation is CASSLSQGMNTEAFF.

This chain uses TRBV14 with TRBJ1-6; D is ambiguous. V was shortened by 6 bases and J by 7 bases, with 19 bases between the two germline ends. CDR1 SGHDN and CDR2 FVKESK come from the germline V gene. The CDR3 sequence is 16 residues long. CDR3 bases: TGTGCCAGCAGTGCCTATCTGTCCGTGCCCAATTCACCCCTCCACTTT. Its translation is CASSAYLSVPNSPLHF. Drawing the rest from reference TRBV14 and TRBJ1-6, the complete variable domain is EAGVTQFPSHSVIEKGQTVTLRCDPISGHDNLYWYRRVMGKEIKFLLHFVKESKQDESGMPNNRFLAERTGGTYSTLKVQPAELEDSGVYFCASSAYLSVPNSPLHFGNGTRLTVT.

There are a few counts of this clonotype. This sequence joins TRBV15 and TRBJ2-7; the match to TRBD2 covers 7 bases. This CDR3 has 15 residues. From germline, CDR1 is LNHNV and CDR2 YYDKDF (reference sequence). Trimming took 1 base from V and 3 from J; bases not matched to a gene: 6. CDR3: CATSRGGGRHYEQYV. In DNA, the CDR3 is TGTGCCACCAGCAGAGGGGGGGGACGGCACTACGAGCAGTACGTC.

This rearrangement joins TRBV5-1 to TRBJ2-7; no firm D call. V lost 0 bases, J lost 3 bases, and 10 bases lay in between. The CDR3 has 14 residues. Germline V gene data show CDR1 as SGHRS and CDR2 as YFSETQ. CDR3 sequence reads: CASSLGSSDYEQYF. The CDR3 DNA reads as TGCGCCAGCAGCTTGGGCTCCTCCGACTACGAGCAGTACTTC.

The V call is TRBV4-3, the J call TRBJ2-5, with TRBD1 matching over 7 bases. The CDR3 runs to 15 residues. Germline V gene lookup returns CDR1 LGHNA and CDR2 YSLEER. J lost 5 bases, V lost 1 base, and 7 bases had no gene match. The CDR3 loop reads CASSQGQGRWETQYF. In nucleotides, the CDR3 is TGCGCCAGCAGCCAAGGACAGGGACGCTGGGAGACCCAGTACTTC.

This chain links TRBV7-9 with TRBJ2-3; D is undetermined. Germline assignment: CDR1 SEHNR and CDR2 FQNEAQ (reference sequence). Trimming took off 5 bases at V and 0 bases at J, with 6 bases between the two ends. CDR3 length: 13 amino acids. Written as DNA, the CDR3 is TGTGCCAGCAGCCGGATTAGCACAGATACGCAGTATTTT. Protein: CASSRISTDTQYF.

This clonotype came up many times. The chain uses TRBV20-1 and TRBJ2-1; D gene uncertain. This CDR3 comprises 14 residues. In germline, CDR1 is DFQATT, CDR2 SNEGSKA (reference sequence). V was trimmed by 6 bases and J by 0 bases, leaving 12 bases between them. The CDR3 DNA is TGCAGTGCGGTCACTTCGAGCTCCTACAATGAGCAGTTCTTC. The encoded protein is CSAVTSSSYNEQFF.

V usage is TRBV4-1 and J usage is TRBJ1-3; perhaps TRBD1 as D (5 bases). The CDR3 length is 15 residues. The V end lost 4 bases, the J end lost 0 bases, and 10 bases lay between the germline ends. The germline gives CDR1 MGHRA, CDR2 YSYEKL. CDR3 DNA: TGCGCCAGCAGCCTGGGGGACTTCTCTGGAAACACCATATATTTT. Amino acid sequence: CASSLGDFSGNTIYF.

V and J are TRBV29-1 and TRBJ1-5, with D possibly TRBD1 on 5 matching bases. V lost 1 base and J 10 bases, leaving 11 bases between the germline ends. This CDR3 comprises 12 residues. Germline CDR1 is SQVTM and CDR2 is ANQGSEA. The CDR3 spells CSVEVGGGPQHF. The CDR3 nucleotides are TGCAGCGTTGAAGTCGGGGGAGGACCCCAGCATTTT. Combining the CDR3 with reference TRBV29-1 and TRBJ1-5 gives the whole variable domain SAVISQKPSRDICQRGTSLTIQCQVDSQVTMMFWYRQQPGQSLTLIATANQGSEATYESGFVIDKFPISRPNLTFSTLTVSNMSPEDSSIYLCSVEVGGGPQHFGDGTRLSIL.

V usage is TRBV5-1 and J usage is TRBJ2-5; D is possibly TRBD2 (6 bases). Germline V CDR1 and CDR2: SGHRS, YFSETQ. Deletions cut 1 base from V and 3 bases from J, with 13 bases between. The CDR3 extends over 15 amino acids. CDR3 amino acids: CASSLQPPSEETQYF. CDR3 in DNA: TGCGCCAGCAGCTTGCAACCTCCTAGCGAAGAGACCCAGTACTTC.

This clonotype showed up many times. V and J are TRBV12-3 or TRBV12-4 and TRBJ2-3; D is perhaps TRBD2 (6 bases). V was clipped by 5 bases and J by 1 base, with 13 bases between them. The CDR3 extends over 15 amino acids. This CDR3 reads CASSAQTRGTDTQYF. CDR3 DNA sequence: TGTGCCAGCAGTGCCCAGACTAGGGGCACAGATACGCAGTATTTT.

The chain uses TRBV7-2 and TRBJ2-7, with D perhaps matching TRBD2 (5 bases). Trimming pared 3 bases from V and 7 bases from J, leaving 16 bases between. CDR3 length equals 14 residues. Germline V CDR1 and CDR2: SGHTA, FQGNSA. The CDR3 nucleotides are TGTGCCAGCAGCTTCGCGGGCTCGGAACGAGAGCAGTACTTC. It is translated as CASSFAGSEREQYF.

In its sample, this clonotype was seen many times. The J gene is TRBJ2-3, the V gene TRBV7-2, with D perhaps given as TRBD1 or TRBD2 (6 bases each). The CDR3 consists of 14 residues. Trimming took off 6 bases at V and 4 bases at J, with 14 bases between the two ends. The germline CDR1 and CDR2 sequences are SGHTA and FQGNSA. This CDR3 reads CASSPGAGADTQYF. The CDR3, as DNA: TGTGCCAGCAGTCCGGGGGCAGGGGCAGATACGCAGTATTTT.

The genes are TRBV11-2 and TRBJ2-7; TRBD2 might be the D (5 bases). Germline values: CDR1 SGHAT, CDR2 FQNNGV. Trimming cost V 5 bases and J 6 bases, with 11 bases left between them. This CDR3 is built from 12 residues. The CDR3 nucleotides are TGTGCCAGCAGCCGCCTGAGGGCCGAGCAGTACGTC. It translates to CASSRLRAEQYV.

The chain combines TRBV4-3 with TRBJ2-4; 10 nucleotides match TRBD2. The CDR3 sequence is 17 residues long. The J segment lost 6 bases and the V segment lost 0 bases, leaving 8 bases of the junction unmatched. Germline V CDR1 and CDR2: LGHNA, YSLEER. The CDR3 DNA follows: TGCGCCAGCAGCCAAGAAACGGGAGCGGGGGGGAGAAACATTCAGTACTTC. Translated: CASSQETGAGGRNIQYF.

The chain recombines TRBV6-4 with TRBJ2-7; 8 bases are a match to TRBD1. The junction had 12 bases not matched to a gene; V was cut back by 6 bases and J by 5 bases. Germline V lookup: CDR1 MRHNA, CDR2 SNTAGT. This CDR3 has 15 amino acids. The CDR3: CASRGDRNQEDEQYV. The CDR3 region has the DNA TGTGCCAGCAGGGGGGACAGGAACCAGGAGGACGAGCAGTACGTC.

The chain recombines TRBV7-2 with TRBJ2-3, with D unresolved. The length of the CDR3 is 15 residues. Trimming stripped 3 bases from V and 1 base from J, with 11 bases between. Germline V gene lookup returns CDR1 SGHTA and CDR2 FQGNSA. CDR3 DNA: TGTGCCAGCAGCTTGCTCCTTTTCGGCACAGATACGCAGTATTTT. Amino acids: CASSLLLFGTDTQYF.

This rearrangement joins TRBV4-2 to TRBJ1-2; 9 nucleotides align to TRBD1. This CDR3 spans 15 amino acids. CDR1 is LGHNA, CDR2 YNFKEQ, per germline. V gave up 5 bases and J gave up 4 bases; unmatched junction bases: 8. CDR3 residues: CASSSAGQGTYGYTF. The CDR3 coding sequence is TGTGCCAGCAGCTCGGCGGGACAGGGAACCTATGGCTACACCTTC.

This clonotype was detected only a few times. The chain recombines TRBV6-5 with TRBJ1-5; TRBD1 agrees at 7 bases. V shed 2 bases and J 7 bases; nucleotides not matched to a gene: 8. The CDR3 is made up of 15 amino acids. The V gene's germline CDR1 is MNHEY and CDR2 SVGAGI. CDR3 sequence reads: CASSYDGQAWQPQHF. The CDR3, as DNA: TGTGCCAGCAGTTACGACGGACAGGCTTGGCAGCCCCAGCATTTT.

The chain has TRBV5-1 and TRBJ1-1, with D perhaps matching TRBD1 (6 bases). The germline V and J ends were trimmed by 10 bases and 1 base, with 14 bases remaining between them. The CDR3 is 13 residues long. In germline, CDR1 is SGHRS, CDR2 YFSETQ. The CDR3, as DNA: TGCGCCGCCAGGGAAGGGGGGAACACTGAAGCTTTCTTT. This gives the protein CAAREGGNTEAFF.

The gene calls are TRBV5-1 and TRBJ2-7; 8 bases are shared with TRBD1. Per the germline V gene, CDR1 is SGHRS and CDR2 is YFSETQ. CDR3 length equals 15 residues. V lost 4 bases to trimming and J lost 0 bases; unmatched junction nucleotides: 6. Here the CDR3 reads CASSPRQGSSYEQYF. CDR3 sequence (DNA): TGCGCCAGCAGCCCAAGACAGGGGAGCTCCTACGAGCAGTACTTC.